This T cell receptor beta chain stems from a study of cytomegalovirus exposure and HLA in healthy donors. The germline V gene has CDR1 SGHTA and CDR2 FQGNSA. This CDR3 region has 11 residues. The germline V and J ends were trimmed by 4 bases and 7 bases, with 8 bases remaining between them. Use of 60 Vbeta and 13 Jbeta primers characterized the PCR. The method was immunoSEQ multiplex PCR; TCRdb's version includes in-frame clones alone and lacks a portion of them. The sample yields some 100,000 clones, 75% seen once. This clonotype originated in a woman in her late teens or twenties in good health and CMV-seropositive. Source material: PBMCs. J is TRBJ2-7 and V is TRBV7-2, with unresolved D. The CDR3 bases are TGTGCCAGCAGCTCCTTTCAGGAGCAGTACTTC. Translation: CASSSFQEQYF.